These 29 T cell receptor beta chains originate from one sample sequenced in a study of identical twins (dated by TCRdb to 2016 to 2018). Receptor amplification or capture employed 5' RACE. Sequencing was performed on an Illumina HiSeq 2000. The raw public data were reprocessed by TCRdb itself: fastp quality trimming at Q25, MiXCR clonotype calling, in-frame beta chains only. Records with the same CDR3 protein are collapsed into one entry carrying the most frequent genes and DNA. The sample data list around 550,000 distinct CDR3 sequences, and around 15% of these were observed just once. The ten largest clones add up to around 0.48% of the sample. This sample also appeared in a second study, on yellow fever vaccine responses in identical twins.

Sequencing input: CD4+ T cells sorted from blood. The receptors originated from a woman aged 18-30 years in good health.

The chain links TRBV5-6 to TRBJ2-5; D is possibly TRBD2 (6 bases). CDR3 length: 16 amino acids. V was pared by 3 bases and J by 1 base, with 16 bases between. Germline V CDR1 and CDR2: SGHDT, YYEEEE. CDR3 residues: CASSSATGVGQETQYF. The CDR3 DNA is TGTGCCAGCAGCTCGGCAACGGGGGTGGGCCAAGAGACCCAGTACTTC.

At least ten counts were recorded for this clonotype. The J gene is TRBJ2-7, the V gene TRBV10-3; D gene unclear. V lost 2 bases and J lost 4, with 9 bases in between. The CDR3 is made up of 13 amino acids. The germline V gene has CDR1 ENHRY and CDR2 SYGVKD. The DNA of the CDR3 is TGTGCCATCAGTGAGGGGTTATGGTACGAGCAGTACGTC. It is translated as CAISEGLWYEQYV.

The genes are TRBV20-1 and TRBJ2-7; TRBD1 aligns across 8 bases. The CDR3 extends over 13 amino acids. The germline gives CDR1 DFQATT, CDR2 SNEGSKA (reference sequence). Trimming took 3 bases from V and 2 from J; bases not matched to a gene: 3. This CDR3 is CSASGTGTYEQYF. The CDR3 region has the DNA TGCAGTGCTAGTGGGACAGGCACCTACGAGCAGTACTTC.

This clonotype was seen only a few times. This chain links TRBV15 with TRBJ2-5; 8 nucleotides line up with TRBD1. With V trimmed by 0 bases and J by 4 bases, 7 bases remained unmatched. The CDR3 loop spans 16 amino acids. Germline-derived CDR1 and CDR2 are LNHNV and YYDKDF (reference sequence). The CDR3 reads CATSRDLGQVIETQYF. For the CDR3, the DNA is TGTGCCACCAGCAGAGATCTGGGACAGGTTATAGAGACCCAGTACTTC.

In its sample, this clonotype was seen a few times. For the CDR3, the DNA is TGTGCCAGCAGTTCCCCGAGCGGGGACTCCTACAATGAGCAGTTCTTC. It codes for CASSSPSGDSYNEQFF. J is TRBJ2-1 and V is TRBV28; TRBD2 matches 7 bases. The germline V gene has CDR1 MDHEN and CDR2 SYDVKM. CDR3 length equals 16 residues. V was clipped by 4 bases and J by 0 bases; unmatched bases: 6.

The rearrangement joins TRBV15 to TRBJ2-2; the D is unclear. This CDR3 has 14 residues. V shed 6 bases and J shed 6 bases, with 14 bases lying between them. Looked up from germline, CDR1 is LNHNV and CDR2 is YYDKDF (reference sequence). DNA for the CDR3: TGTGCCACCAGAGATCGGTACAGCGCCGGGGAGCTGTTTTTT. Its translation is CATRDRYSAGELFF.

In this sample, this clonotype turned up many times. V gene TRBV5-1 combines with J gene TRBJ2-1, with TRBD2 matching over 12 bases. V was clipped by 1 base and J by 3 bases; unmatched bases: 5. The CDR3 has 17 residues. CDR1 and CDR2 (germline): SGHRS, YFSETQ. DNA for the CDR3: TGCGCCAGCAGCTTGCGACTAGCGGGGGCCTACTACAATGAGCAGTTCTTC. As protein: CASSLRLAGAYYNEQFF.

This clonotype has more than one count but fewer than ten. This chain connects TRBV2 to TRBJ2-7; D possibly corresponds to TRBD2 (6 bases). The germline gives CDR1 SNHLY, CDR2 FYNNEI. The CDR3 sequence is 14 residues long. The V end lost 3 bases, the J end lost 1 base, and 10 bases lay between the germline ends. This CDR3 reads CASSEIAASYEQYF. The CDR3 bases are TGTGCCAGCAGTGAGATAGCGGCATCCTACGAGCAGTACTTC. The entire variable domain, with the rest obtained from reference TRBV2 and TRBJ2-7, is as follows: EPEVTQTPSHQVTQMGQEVILRCVPISNHLYFYWYRQILGQKVEFLVSFYNNEISEKSEIFDDQFSVERPDGSNFTLKIRSTKLEDSAMYFCASSEIAASYEQYFGPGTRLTVT.

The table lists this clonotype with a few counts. The CDR3 nucleotides are TGCAGTGCCCGAGCGGGAGCGGCTGTAGATGAGCAGTTCTTC. This translates into CSARAGAAVDEQFF. The V and J genes are TRBV20-1 and TRBJ2-1, with 8 nucleotides matching TRBD2. The CDR3 is 14 amino acids. The J segment lost 8 bases and the V segment lost 6 bases, leaving 12 bases of the junction unmatched. Germline V gene data show CDR1 as DFQATT and CDR2 as SNEGSKA (reference sequence).

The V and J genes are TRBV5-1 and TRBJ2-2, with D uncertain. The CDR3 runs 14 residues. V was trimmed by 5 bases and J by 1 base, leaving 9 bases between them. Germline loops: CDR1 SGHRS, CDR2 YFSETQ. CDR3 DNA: TGCGCCAGCAGTTCATGGCTGAACACCGGGGAGCTGTTTTTT. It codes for CASSSWLNTGELFF.

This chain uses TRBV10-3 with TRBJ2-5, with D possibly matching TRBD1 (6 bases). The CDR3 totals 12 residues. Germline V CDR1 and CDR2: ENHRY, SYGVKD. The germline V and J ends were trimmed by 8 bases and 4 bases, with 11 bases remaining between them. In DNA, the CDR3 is TGTGCCATCTCTAAAGGGGGAGAGACCCAGTACTTC. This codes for CAISKGGETQYF.

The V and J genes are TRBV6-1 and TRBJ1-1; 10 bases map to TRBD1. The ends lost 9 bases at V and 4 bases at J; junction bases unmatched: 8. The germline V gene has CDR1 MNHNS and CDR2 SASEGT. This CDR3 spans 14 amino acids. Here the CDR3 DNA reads TGTGCCAGTCGACAGGGGGCAACGGGCACTGAAGCTTTCTTT. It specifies CASRQGATGTEAFF.

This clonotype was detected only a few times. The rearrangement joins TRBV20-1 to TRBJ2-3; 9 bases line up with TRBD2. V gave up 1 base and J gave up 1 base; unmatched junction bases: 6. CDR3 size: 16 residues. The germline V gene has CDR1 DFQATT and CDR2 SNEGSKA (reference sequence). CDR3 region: CSARAPVAGGTDTQYF. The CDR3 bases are TGCAGTGCTAGAGCTCCAGTAGCGGGAGGCACAGATACGCAGTATTTT.

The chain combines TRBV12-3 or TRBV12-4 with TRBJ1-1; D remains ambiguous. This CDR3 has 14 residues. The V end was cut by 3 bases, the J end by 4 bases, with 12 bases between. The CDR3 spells CASSFGHGSTEAFF. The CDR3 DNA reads TGTGCCAGCAGTTTCGGGCACGGAAGCACTGAAGCTTTCTTT.

CDR3 nucleotides: TGCAGCGTTCAAGGGCAGATGAACACTGAAGCTTTCTTT. Translating gives CSVQGQMNTEAFF. This rearrangement joins TRBV29-1 to TRBJ1-1; D uncertain. Germline lookup yields CDR1 SQVTM and CDR2 ANQGSEA. The CDR3 is made up of 13 amino acids. Between the trimmed V and J ends, which lost 5 bases and 0 bases, there was a span of 10 bases.

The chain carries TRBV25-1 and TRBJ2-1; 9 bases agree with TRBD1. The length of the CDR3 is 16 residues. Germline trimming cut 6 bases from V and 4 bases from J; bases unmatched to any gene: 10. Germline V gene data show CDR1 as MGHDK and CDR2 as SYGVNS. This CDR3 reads CASSGSWGQGYNEQFF. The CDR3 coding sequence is TGTGCCAGCAGCGGGTCGTGGGGACAGGGTTACAATGAGCAGTTCTTC.

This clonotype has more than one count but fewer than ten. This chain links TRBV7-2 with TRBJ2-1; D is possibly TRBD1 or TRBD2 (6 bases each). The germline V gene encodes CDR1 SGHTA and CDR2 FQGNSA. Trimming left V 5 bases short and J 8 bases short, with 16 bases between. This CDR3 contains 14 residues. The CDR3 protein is CASSPDGGSHEQFF. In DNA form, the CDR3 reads TGTGCCAGCAGCCCCGACGGGGGCAGTCATGAGCAGTTCTTC.

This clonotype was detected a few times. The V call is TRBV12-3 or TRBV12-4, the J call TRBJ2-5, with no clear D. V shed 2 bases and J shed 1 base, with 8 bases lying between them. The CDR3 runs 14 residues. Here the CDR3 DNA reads TGTGCCAGCAGTTTAATGAGGAGCCAAGAGACCCAGTACTTC. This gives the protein CASSLMRSQETQYF.

This CDR3 is CASSLALVTQYF. CDR3 in DNA: TGTGCCAGCAGCTTAGCGCTTGTCACCCAGTACTTC. The genes are TRBV7-2 and TRBJ2-5; D gene uncertain. V dropped 0 bases and J dropped 8 bases, with 7 bases sitting between them. The germline CDR1 and CDR2 sequences are SGHTA and FQGNSA. This CDR3 spans 12 amino acids.

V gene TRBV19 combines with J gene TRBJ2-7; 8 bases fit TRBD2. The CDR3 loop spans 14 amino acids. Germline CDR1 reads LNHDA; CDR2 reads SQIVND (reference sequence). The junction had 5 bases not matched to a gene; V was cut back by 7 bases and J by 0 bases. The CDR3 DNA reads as TGTGCCAGTAACGCGGGAGGTTTCTCCTACGAGCAGTACTTC. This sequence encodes CASNAGGFSYEQYF.

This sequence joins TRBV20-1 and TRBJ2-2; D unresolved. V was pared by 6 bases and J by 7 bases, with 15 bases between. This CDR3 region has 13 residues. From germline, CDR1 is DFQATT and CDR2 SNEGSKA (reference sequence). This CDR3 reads CSAGGQPFGELFF. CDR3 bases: TGCAGTGCGGGCGGCCAGCCCTTCGGGGAGCTGTTTTTT.

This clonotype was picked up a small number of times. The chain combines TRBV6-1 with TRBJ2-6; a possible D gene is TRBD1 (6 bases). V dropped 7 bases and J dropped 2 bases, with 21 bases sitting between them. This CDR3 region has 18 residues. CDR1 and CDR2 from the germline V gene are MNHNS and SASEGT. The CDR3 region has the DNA TGTGCCAGCACCGTACAGGGAACTGTATACGCTGGGGCCAACGTCCTGACTTTC. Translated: CASTVQGTVYAGANVLTF.

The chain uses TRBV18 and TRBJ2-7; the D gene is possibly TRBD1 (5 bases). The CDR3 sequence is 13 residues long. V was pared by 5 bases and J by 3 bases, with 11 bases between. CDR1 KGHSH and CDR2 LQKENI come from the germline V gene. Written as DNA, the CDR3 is TGTGCCAGCTCAAGATCCAGGGACTACGAGCAGTACGTC. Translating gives CASSRSRDYEQYV.

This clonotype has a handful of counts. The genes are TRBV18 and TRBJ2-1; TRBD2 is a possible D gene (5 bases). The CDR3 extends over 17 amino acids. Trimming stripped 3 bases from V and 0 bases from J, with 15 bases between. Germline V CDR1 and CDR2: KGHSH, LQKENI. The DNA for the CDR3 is TGTGCCAGCTCACCGCGCCCAGCGGTTCTCTCCTACAATGAGCAGTTCTTC. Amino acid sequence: CASSPRPAVLSYNEQFF. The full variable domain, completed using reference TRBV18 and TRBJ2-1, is NAGVMQNPRHLVRRRGQEARLRCSPMKGHSHVYWYRQLPEEGLKFMVYLQKENIIDESGMPKERFSAEFPKEGPSILRIQQVVRGDSAAYFCASSPRPAVLSYNEQFFGPGTRLTVL.

The CDR3 region is CASSPISSYNEQFF. CDR3 in DNA: TGTGCCAGCTCACCCATTAGCTCCTACAATGAGCAGTTCTTC. The gene calls are TRBV18 and TRBJ2-1; D unresolved. Germline CDR1 reads KGHSH; CDR2 reads LQKENI. This CDR3 spans 14 amino acids. Trimming removed 3 bases at V and 0 bases at J, with 6 bases between.

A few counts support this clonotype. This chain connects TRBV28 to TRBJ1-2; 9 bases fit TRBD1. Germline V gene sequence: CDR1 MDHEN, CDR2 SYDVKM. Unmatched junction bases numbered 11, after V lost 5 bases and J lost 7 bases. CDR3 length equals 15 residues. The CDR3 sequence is CASSQTGGTGGGYTF. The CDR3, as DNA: TGTGCCAGCAGTCAGACAGGGGGGACTGGTGGTGGCTACACCTTC.

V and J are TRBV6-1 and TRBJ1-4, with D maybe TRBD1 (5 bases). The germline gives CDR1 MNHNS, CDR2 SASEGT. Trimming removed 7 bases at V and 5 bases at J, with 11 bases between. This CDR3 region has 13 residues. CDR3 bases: TGTGCCAGCATTAAGGGACTCAATGAAAAACTGTTTTTT. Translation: CASIKGLNEKLFF.

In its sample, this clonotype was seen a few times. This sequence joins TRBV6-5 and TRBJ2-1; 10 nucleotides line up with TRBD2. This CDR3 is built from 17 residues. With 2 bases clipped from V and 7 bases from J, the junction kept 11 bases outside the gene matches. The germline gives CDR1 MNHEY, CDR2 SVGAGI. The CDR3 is CASSYRGSGRGVNEQFF. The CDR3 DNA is TGTGCCAGCAGTTACCGAGGAAGCGGGAGGGGAGTAAATGAGCAGTTCTTC.

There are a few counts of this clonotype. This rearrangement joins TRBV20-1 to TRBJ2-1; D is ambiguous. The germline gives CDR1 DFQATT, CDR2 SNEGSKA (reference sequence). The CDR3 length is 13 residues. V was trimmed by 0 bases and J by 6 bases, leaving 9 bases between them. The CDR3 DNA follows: TGCAGTGCTAGAGATCTTGTCACCAATGAGCAGTTCTTC. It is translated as CSARDLVTNEQFF.